These 24 T cell receptor beta chains were sequenced from one sample in a study of T cell responses to AZD1222 COVID-19 vaccine. The method was immunoSEQ multiplex PCR; TCRdb's version includes in-frame clones alone and lacks a portion of them. The sample has around 130,000 clones, 75% to 95% seen once. This material consisted of peripheral blood, taken 28 days after the second AZD1222 dose. These receptors came from an adult who received the AZD1222 COVID-19 vaccine.

The chain couples TRBV5-6 to TRBJ1-4, with 9 bases fitting TRBD1. The germline V gene encodes CDR1 SGHDT and CDR2 YYEEEE. Trimming cost V 1 base and J 3 bases; bases outside gene matches: 13. This CDR3 has 19 residues. CDR3 residues: CASSLFLDRGIRANEKLFF. The CDR3 DNA reads TGTGCCAGCAGCTTGTTTTTGGACAGGGGTATTAGGGCTAATGAAAAACTGTTTTTT.

The chain employs TRBV7-9 and TRBJ2-2; 12 bases map to TRBD2. The CDR3 extends over 18 amino acids. V shed 5 bases, J shed 0 bases, and the junction held 7 bases outside the gene matches. Germline loops: CDR1 SEHNR, CDR2 FQNEAQ (reference sequence). The CDR3 loop is CASSLLAGGLTNTGELFF. The CDR3 bases are TGTGCCAGCAGCCTACTAGCGGGGGGCCTTACGAACACCGGGGAGCTGTTTTTT. Drawing the rest from reference TRBV7-9 and TRBJ2-2, the complete variable domain is DTGVSQNPRHKITKRGQNVTFRCDPISEHNRLYWYRQTLGQGPEFLTYFQNEAQLEKSRLLSDRFSAERPKGSFSTLEIQRTEQGDSAMYLCASSLLAGGLTNTGELFFGEGSRLTVL.

This chain uses TRBV7-3 with TRBJ1-1, with 10 bases fitting TRBD1. This CDR3 region has 14 residues. Germline V gives CDR1 SGHTA, CDR2 FQGTGA. The ends lost 2 bases at V and 7 bases at J; junction bases unmatched: 4. The CDR3 here is CASSLSRDRGEAFF. The CDR3 DNA is TGTGCCAGCAGCTTATCCCGGGACAGGGGTGAAGCTTTCTTT.

The rearrangement joins TRBV19 to TRBJ1-5; TRBD1 is a possible D gene (5 bases). Trimming pared 3 bases from V and 6 bases from J, leaving 15 bases between. Germline V gene data show CDR1 as LNHDA and CDR2 as SQIVND (reference sequence). This CDR3 contains 15 residues. CDR3 sequence reads: CASSMGLTPGQPQHF. CDR3 DNA: TGTGCCAGTAGTATGGGACTTACTCCTGGTCAGCCCCAGCATTTT.

The table lists this clone with a count of one. The chain joins TRBV10-2 to TRBJ2-3, with 15 bases aligning to TRBD2. The germline gives CDR1 WSHSY, CDR2 SAAADI. V lost 3 bases to trimming and J lost 6 bases; unmatched junction nucleotides: 4. The CDR3 loop spans 16 amino acids. The DNA for the CDR3 is TGCGCCAGCAGTGACCGGACTAGCGGGGGGGATGATACGCAGTATTTT. Its translation is CASSDRTSGGDDTQYF.

The chain has TRBV5-4 and TRBJ2-4; D is ambiguous. This CDR3 comprises 16 residues. The V and J ends lost 4 bases and 0 bases respectively, with 14 bases between them. Germline CDR1 and CDR2: SGHNT and YYREEE (reference sequence). The CDR3 sequence is CASSPAGSLAKNIQYF. In DNA form, the CDR3 reads TGTGCCAGCAGCCCAGCAGGTTCTCTAGCCAAAAACATTCAGTACTTC. Using reference TRBV5-4 and TRBJ2-4 for the parts outside the CDR3, the full variable domain is ETGVTQSPTHLIKTRGQQVTLRCSSQSGHNTVSWYQQALGQGPQFIFQYYREEENGRGNFPPRFSGLQFPNYSSELNVNALELDDSALYLCASSPAGSLAKNIQYFGAGTRLSVL.

The chain employs TRBV14 and TRBJ2-1, with D perhaps matching TRBD2 (6 bases). Trimming took off 1 base at V and 10 bases at J, with 11 bases between the two ends. In germline, CDR1 is SGHDN, CDR2 FVKESK. This CDR3 spans 13 amino acids. CDR3: CASSQGVAGEQFF. Here the CDR3 DNA reads TGTGCCAGCAGCCAAGGGGTTGCGGGAGAGCAGTTCTTC.

The chain joins TRBV7-9 to TRBJ2-6; D remains unclear. Germline V gives CDR1 SEHNR, CDR2 FQNEAQ (reference sequence). This CDR3 is built from 15 residues. V was trimmed by 3 bases and J by 0 bases, leaving 6 bases between them. This CDR3 reads CASSFWGSGANVLTF. CDR3 sequence (DNA): TGTGCCAGCAGCTTTTGGGGCTCTGGGGCCAACGTCCTGACTTTC. Variable domain in full (rest from reference TRBV7-9 and TRBJ2-6): DTGVSQNPRHKITKRGQNVTFRCDPISEHNRLYWYRQTLGQGPEFLTYFQNEAQLEKSRLLSDRFSAERPKGSFSTLEIQRTEQGDSAMYLCASSFWGSGANVLTFGAGSRLTVL.

This clone has only one observation. The chain has TRBV5-4 and TRBJ2-3, with 11 bases lining up with TRBD2. The CDR3 loop spans 15 amino acids. V dropped 8 bases and J dropped 6; count of bases not matched to a gene: 11. Germline V lookup: CDR1 SGHNT, CDR2 YYREEE (reference sequence). CDR3 amino acids: CASILAGGPADTQYF. The CDR3 DNA reads TGTGCCAGTATCCTAGCGGGAGGCCCCGCGGATACGCAGTATTTT. Full variable domain (remainder filled in from reference TRBV5-4 and TRBJ2-3): ETGVTQSPTHLIKTRGQQVTLRCSSQSGHNTVSWYQQALGQGPQFIFQYYREEENGRGNFPPRFSGLQFPNYSSELNVNALELDDSALYLCASILAGGPADTQYFGPGTRLTVL.

The genes are TRBV7-3 and TRBJ1-1, with D possibly TRBD1 on 5 matching bases. CDR3 length: 13 residues. CDR1 and CDR2 from the germline V gene are SGHTA and FQGTGA. Trimming took off 6 bases at V and 7 bases at J, with 15 bases between the two ends. CDR3 DNA: TGTGCCAGCAGTCCGGGGCCCCGTAATGAAGCTTTCTTT. Amino acids: CASSPGPRNEAFF.

The rearrangement joins TRBV4-2 to TRBJ2-3; a weak D match, TRBD2 (6 bases). This CDR3 contains 20 residues. Germline assignment: CDR1 LGHNA and CDR2 YNFKEQ. V was pared by 0 bases and J by 4 bases, with 26 bases between. CDR3 coding DNA: TGTGCCAGCAGCCAAGAAGGAGGGATTGGGCTAACTACGTACGCAGATACGCAGTATTTT. Residues: CASSQEGGIGLTTYADTQYF.

V and J are TRBV29-1 and TRBJ2-3; 8 bases are shared with TRBD1. There are 15 residues in the CDR3. The V and J ends lost 6 bases and 4 bases, in that order; junction bases with no gene match: 12. Germline V gene lookup returns CDR1 SQVTM and CDR2 ANQGSEA. Here the CDR3 DNA reads TGCAGCGTGACTGGACAGGGTAGTATGGCAGATACGCAGTATTTT. Translated: CSVTGQGSMADTQYF.

V and J are TRBV19 and TRBJ2-2, with a weak D call TRBD1 (6 bases). CDR3 size: 15 residues. Germline assignment: CDR1 LNHDA and CDR2 SQIVND (reference sequence). Between the trimmed V and J ends, which lost 10 bases and 3 bases, there was a span of 18 bases. Written as DNA, the CDR3 is TGTGCCACGGAGCAGGAAGAGGGGGACACCGGGGAGCTGTTTTTT. It is translated as CATEQEEGDTGELFF.

The chain carries TRBV6-2 or TRBV6-3 and TRBJ1-2, with D unclear. This CDR3 spans 13 amino acids. Trimming took 4 bases from V and 1 from J, leaving 7 bases between them. CDR1 MNHEY and CDR2 SVGEGT come from the germline V gene. CDR3 DNA: TGTGCCAGCAGTTTGCCACTTAACTATGGCTACACCTTC. It encodes CASSLPLNYGYTF.

Note on this clone: The junction shows a germline mismatch at one end, possibly a read error. The V call is TRBV7-7, the J call TRBJ2-3; D is uncertain. This CDR3 contains 18 residues. The germline gives CDR1 SSHAT, CDR2 FNYEAQ (reference sequence). CDR3 in DNA: TGTGCTAGCAGCTTAGAAGCCCGGGTGGGTCTGAACACAGATACGCAGTATTTT. Its protein product is CASSLEARVGLNTDTQYF.

A single count supports this clone. The CDR3 coding sequence is TGTGCCTCACAGACTAGCGAGGCCACAGATACGCAGTATTTT. Encoded protein: CASQTSEATDTQYF. This sequence joins TRBV2 and TRBJ2-3; 8 bases align to TRBD2. This CDR3 is 14 amino acids long. V lost 11 bases, J lost 2 bases, and 9 bases stayed unmatched. CDR1 and CDR2 from the germline V gene are SNHLY and FYNNEI.

The V call is TRBV5-6, the J call TRBJ2-7; TRBD2 aligns across 12 bases. CDR3 size: 16 residues. V trimming: 4 bases; J trimming: 5 bases; junction bases outside the gene matches: 10. Germline CDR1 reads SGHDT; CDR2 reads YYEEEE. CDR3 protein: CASSTRLAGVRNEQYV. CDR3 in DNA: TGTGCCAGCAGCACCAGACTAGCGGGAGTCAGGAACGAGCAGTACGTC.

The V call is TRBV4-3, the J call TRBJ2-1; D possibly corresponds to TRBD1 (6 bases). V lost 0 bases to trimming and J lost 12 bases, with 15 bases between them. The CDR3 totals 14 residues. Germline-derived CDR1 and CDR2 are LGHNA and YSLEER. CDR3: CASSQEKRRGRQFF. The DNA of the CDR3 is TGCGCCAGCAGCCAAGAAAAGCGCAGGGGTAGGCAGTTCTTC.

This chain links TRBV6-5 with TRBJ1-1; TRBD1 matches at 7 bases. The CDR3 runs 11 residues. The V and J ends lost 6 bases and 8 bases, in that order; junction bases with no gene match: 3. Per the germline V gene, CDR1 is MNHEY and CDR2 is SVGAGI. The CDR3 sequence is CASSSTGEAFF. The CDR3 nucleotides are TGTGCCAGCAGCTCGACAGGGGAAGCTTTCTTT.

The chain has TRBV19 and TRBJ2-5; the D is unclear. Trimming pared 3 bases from V and 1 base from J, leaving 9 bases between. Germline loops: CDR1 LNHDA, CDR2 SQIVND (reference sequence). The CDR3 covers 14 residues. CDR3 DNA: TGTGCCAGTAGTATCTCGGCAGTCCAAGAGACCCAGTACTTC. Translated: CASSISAVQETQYF.

This clone was seen only once. V and J are TRBV5-6 and TRBJ1-2; 7 positions agree with TRBD1. After removal of 4 bases from V and 0 bases from J, the junction contained 3 bases not matched to a gene. This CDR3 is built from 14 residues. CDR1 SGHDT and CDR2 YYEEEE come from the germline V gene. As DNA, the CDR3 is TGTGCCAGCAGCACGGGGACAGCTAACTATGGCTACACCTTC. It translates to CASSTGTANYGYTF.

V usage is TRBV27 and J usage is TRBJ1-5; D possibly corresponds to TRBD1 (5 bases). The V end was cut by 3 bases, the J end by 7 bases, with 10 bases between. The CDR3 sequence is 13 residues long. Per germline, CDR1 MNHEY and CDR2 SMNVEV (reference sequence). In nucleotides, the CDR3 is TGTGCCAGCAGTTTTTTCCAGGGCCAGCCCCAGCATTTT. Amino acid sequence: CASSFFQGQPQHF.

This clone was seen a handful of times. The chain couples TRBV3-1 (or the pseudogene TRBV3-2) to TRBJ1-1, with 8 bases identical to TRBD1. V shed 1 base, J shed 1 base, and the junction held 5 bases outside the gene matches. This CDR3 comprises 16 residues. CDR1 is LGHDT and CDR2 is YNNKEL in the germline V gene (reference sequence). Here the CDR3 DNA reads TGTGCCAGCAGCCAAGGTCCCGGGACAGGGAACACTGAAGCTTTCTTT. This codes for CASSQGPGTGNTEAFF.

The genes are TRBV3-1 (or the pseudogene TRBV3-2) and TRBJ2-5; D unresolved. The germline gives CDR1 LGHDT, CDR2 YNNKEL (reference sequence). V gave up 0 bases and J gave up 7 bases, with 9 bases separating them. The CDR3 spans 13 residues. The CDR3 DNA sequence: TGTGCCAGCAGCCAAGAGGGAAGAGGGACCCAGTACTTC. As protein: CASSQEGRGTQYF.